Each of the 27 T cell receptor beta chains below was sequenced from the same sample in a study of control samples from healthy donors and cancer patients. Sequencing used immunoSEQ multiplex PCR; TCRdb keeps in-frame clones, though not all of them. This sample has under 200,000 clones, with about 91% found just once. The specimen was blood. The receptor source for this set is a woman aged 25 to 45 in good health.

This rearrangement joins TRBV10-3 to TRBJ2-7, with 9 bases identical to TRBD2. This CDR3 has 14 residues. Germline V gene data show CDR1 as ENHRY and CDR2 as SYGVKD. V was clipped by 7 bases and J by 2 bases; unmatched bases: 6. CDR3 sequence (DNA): TGTGCCATCACCCCTAGCGGGAATACCTACGAGCAGTACTTC. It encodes CAITPSGNTYEQYF.

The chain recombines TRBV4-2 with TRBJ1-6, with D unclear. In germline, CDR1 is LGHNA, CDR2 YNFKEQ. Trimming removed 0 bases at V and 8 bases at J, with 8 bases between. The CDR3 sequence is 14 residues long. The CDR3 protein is CASSQEGGDSPLHF. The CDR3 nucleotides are TGTGCCAGCAGCCAAGAAGGCGGGGATTCACCCCTCCACTTT.

Here the CDR3 DNA reads TGTGCCAGCAGGGAACAGGGAGCTACGGGGGATGAGCAGTTCTTC. It encodes CASREQGATGDEQFF. This rearrangement joins TRBV27 to TRBJ2-1; possibly TRBD1 or TRBD2 for D (6 bases each). V lost 6 bases, J lost 8 bases, and 20 bases lay in between. The germline CDR1 and CDR2 sequences are MNHEY and SMNVEV (reference sequence). This CDR3 has 15 residues.

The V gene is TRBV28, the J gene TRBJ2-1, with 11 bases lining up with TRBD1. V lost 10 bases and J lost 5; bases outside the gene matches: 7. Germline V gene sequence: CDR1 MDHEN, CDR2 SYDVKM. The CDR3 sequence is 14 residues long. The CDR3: CAIQDRGLHNEQFF. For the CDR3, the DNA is TGTGCCATCCAGGACAGGGGGCTGCACAATGAGCAGTTCTTC.

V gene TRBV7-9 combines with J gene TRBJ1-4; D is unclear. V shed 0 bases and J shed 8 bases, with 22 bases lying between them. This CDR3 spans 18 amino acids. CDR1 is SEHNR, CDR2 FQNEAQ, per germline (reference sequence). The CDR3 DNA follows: TGTGCCAGCAGCTTAGCGTCGTTCTTGGCGGGAGGAGGGGAAAAACTGTTTTTT. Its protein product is CASSLASFLAGGGEKLFF. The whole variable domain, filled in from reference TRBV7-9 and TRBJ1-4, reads DTGVSQNPRHKITKRGQNVTFRCDPISEHNRLYWYRQTLGQGPEFLTYFQNEAQLEKSRLLSDRFSAERPKGSFSTLEIQRTEQGDSAMYLCASSLASFLAGGGEKLFFGSGTQLSVL.

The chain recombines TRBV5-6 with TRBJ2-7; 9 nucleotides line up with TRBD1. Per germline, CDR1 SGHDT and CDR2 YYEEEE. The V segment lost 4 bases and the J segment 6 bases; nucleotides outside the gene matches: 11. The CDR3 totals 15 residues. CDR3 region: CASSGQGNTLSEQYF. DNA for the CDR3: TGTGCCAGCAGCGGACAGGGGAATACTCTATCCGAGCAGTACTTC.

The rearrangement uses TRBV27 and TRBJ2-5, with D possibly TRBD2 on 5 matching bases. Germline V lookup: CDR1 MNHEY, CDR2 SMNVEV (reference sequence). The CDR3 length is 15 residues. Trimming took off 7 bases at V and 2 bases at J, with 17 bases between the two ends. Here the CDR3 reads CASNPLGVGQETQYF. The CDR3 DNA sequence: TGTGCCAGCAACCCCCTGGGAGTTGGTCAAGAGACCCAGTACTTC.

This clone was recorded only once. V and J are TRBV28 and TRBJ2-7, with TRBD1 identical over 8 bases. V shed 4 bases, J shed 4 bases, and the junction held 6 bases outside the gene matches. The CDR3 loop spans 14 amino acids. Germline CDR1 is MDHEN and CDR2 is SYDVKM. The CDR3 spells CASSSRQGLYEQYF. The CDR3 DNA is TGTGCCAGCAGTTCTCGACAGGGGTTATACGAGCAGTACTTC.

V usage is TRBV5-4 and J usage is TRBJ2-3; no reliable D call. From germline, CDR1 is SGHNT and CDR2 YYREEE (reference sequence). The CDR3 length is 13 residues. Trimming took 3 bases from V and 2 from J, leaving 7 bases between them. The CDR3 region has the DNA TGTGCCAGCAGCTCATGGGTCACAGATACGCAGTATTTT. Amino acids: CASSSWVTDTQYF.

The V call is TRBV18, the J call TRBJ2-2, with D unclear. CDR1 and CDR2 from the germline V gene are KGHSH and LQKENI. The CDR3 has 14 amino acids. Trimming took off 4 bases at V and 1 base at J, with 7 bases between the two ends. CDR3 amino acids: CASSQGLNTGELFF. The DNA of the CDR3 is TGTGCCAGCTCACAGGGTCTGAACACCGGGGAGCTGTTTTTT.

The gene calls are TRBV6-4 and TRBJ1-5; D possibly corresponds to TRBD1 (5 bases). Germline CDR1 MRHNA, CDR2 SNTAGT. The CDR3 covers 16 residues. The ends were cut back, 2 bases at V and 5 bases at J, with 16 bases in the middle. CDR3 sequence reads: CASSDRQSLYYQPQHF. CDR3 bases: TGTGCCAGCAGTGACCGACAGTCACTTTATTATCAGCCCCAGCATTTT.

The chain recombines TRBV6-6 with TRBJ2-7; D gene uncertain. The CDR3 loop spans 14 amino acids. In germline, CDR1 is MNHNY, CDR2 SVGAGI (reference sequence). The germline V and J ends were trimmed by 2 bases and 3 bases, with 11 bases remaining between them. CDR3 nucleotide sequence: TGTGCCAGCAGTTACGGTCTACGCAACTACGAGCAGTACTTC. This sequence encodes CASSYGLRNYEQYF.

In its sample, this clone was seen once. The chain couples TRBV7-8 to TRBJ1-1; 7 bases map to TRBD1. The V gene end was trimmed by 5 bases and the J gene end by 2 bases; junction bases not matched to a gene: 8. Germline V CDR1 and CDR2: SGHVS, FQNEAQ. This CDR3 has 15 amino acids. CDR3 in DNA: TGTGCCAGCAGCCACAGGACAGGACGAAACACTGAAGCTTTCTTT. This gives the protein CASSHRTGRNTEAFF.

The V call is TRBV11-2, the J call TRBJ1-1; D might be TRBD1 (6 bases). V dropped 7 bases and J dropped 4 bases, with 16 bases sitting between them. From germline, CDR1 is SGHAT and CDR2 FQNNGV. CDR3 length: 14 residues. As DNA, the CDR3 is TGTGCCAGCAACATTGGGGGGCTGGGCACTGAAGCTTTCTTT. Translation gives CASNIGGLGTEAFF.

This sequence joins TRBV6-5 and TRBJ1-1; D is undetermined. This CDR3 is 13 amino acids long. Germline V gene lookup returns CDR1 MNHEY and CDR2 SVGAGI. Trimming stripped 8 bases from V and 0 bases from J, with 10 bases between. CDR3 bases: TGTGCCAGCGGGTTCCGGGTGAACACTGAAGCTTTCTTT. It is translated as CASGFRVNTEAFF.

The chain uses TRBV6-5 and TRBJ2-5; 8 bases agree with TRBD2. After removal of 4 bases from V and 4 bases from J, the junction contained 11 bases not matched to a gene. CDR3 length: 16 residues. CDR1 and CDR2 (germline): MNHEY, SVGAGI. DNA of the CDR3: TGTGCCAGCAGTTCCCCTGGACTAGCTCGGGGAGAGACCCAGTACTTC. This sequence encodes CASSSPGLARGETQYF.

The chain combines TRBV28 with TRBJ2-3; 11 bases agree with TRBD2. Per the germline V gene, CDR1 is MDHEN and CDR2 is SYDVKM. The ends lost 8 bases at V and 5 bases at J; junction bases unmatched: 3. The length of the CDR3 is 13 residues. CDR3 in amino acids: CASGGTSGDTQYF. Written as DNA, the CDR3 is TGTGCCAGCGGTGGGACTAGCGGAGATACGCAGTATTTT.

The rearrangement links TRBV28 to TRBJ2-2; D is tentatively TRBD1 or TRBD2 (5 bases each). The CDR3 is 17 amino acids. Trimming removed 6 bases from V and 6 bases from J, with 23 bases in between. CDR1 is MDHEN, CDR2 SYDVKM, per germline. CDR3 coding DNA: TGTGCCAGCAGCTTTCGGGGCGGGCGGCTAGCCCCCGGGGAGCTGTTTTTT. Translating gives CASSFRGGRLAPGELFF.

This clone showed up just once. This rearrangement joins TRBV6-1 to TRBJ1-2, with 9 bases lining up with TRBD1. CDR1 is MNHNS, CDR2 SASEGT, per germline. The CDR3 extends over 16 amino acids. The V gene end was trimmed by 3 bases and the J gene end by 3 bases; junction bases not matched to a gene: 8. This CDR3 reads CASSDVEGQGHYGYTF. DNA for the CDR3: TGTGCCAGCAGTGACGTTGAGGGACAGGGTCACTATGGCTACACCTTC.

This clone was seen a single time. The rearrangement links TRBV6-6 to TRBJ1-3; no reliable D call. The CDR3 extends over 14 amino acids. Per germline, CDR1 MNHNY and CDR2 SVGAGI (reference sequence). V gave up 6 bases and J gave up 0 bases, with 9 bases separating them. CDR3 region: CASSPHSSGNTIYF. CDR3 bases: TGTGCCAGCAGCCCCCATAGCTCTGGAAACACCATATATTTT.

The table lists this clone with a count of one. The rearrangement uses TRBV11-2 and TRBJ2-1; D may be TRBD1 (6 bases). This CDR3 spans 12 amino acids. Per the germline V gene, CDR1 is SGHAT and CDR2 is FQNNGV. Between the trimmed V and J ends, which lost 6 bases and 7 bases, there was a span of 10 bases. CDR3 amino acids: CASSSDRNEQFF. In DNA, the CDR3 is TGTGCCAGCAGTTCGGACAGAAATGAGCAGTTCTTC.

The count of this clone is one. The CDR3 bases are TGTGCCAGCAGCTTAGCCAATGAGCAGTTCTTC. This codes for CASSLANEQFF. The chain carries TRBV7-9 and TRBJ2-1, with unresolved D. Germline CDR1 reads SEHNR; CDR2 reads FQNEAQ (reference sequence). Trimming cost V 0 bases and J 6 bases, with 0 bases left between them. There are 11 residues in the CDR3.

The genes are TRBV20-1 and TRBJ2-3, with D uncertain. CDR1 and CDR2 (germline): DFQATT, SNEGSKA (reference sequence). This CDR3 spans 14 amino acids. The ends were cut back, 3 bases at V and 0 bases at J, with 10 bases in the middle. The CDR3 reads CSASGFRSTDTQYF. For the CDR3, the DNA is TGCAGTGCTAGTGGGTTCCGTAGCACAGATACGCAGTATTTT.

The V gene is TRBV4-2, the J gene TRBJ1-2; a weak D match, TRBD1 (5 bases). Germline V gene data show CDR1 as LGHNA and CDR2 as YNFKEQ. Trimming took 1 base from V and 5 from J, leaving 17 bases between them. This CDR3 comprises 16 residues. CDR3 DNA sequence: TGTGCCAGCAGCCAAGCCTTAGGTACGGGGGGATATGGCTACACCTTC. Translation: CASSQALGTGGYGYTF.

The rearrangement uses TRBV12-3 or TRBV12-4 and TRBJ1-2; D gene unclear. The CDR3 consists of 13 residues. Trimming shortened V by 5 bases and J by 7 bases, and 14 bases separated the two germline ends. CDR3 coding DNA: TGTGCCAGCAGTGCCCGGACCGCGACTGGCTACACCTTC. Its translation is CASSARTATGYTF.

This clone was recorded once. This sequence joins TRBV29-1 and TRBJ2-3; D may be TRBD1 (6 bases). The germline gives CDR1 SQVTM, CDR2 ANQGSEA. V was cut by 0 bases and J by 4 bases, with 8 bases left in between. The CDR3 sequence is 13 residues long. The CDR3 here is CSVEDRGADTQYF. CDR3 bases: TGCAGCGTTGAAGACAGGGGAGCAGATACGCAGTATTTT.

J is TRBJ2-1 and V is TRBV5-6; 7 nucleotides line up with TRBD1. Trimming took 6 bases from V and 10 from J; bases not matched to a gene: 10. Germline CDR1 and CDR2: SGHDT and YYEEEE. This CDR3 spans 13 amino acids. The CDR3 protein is CASISKGAGEQFF. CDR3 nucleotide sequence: TGTGCCAGCATAAGTAAGGGGGCCGGGGAGCAGTTCTTC. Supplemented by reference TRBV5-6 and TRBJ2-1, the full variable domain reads DAGVTQSPTHLIKTRGQQVTLRCSPKSGHDTVSWYQQALGQGPQFIFQYYEEEERQRGNFPDRFSGHQFPNYSSELNVNALLLGDSALYLCASISKGAGEQFFGPGTRLTVL.